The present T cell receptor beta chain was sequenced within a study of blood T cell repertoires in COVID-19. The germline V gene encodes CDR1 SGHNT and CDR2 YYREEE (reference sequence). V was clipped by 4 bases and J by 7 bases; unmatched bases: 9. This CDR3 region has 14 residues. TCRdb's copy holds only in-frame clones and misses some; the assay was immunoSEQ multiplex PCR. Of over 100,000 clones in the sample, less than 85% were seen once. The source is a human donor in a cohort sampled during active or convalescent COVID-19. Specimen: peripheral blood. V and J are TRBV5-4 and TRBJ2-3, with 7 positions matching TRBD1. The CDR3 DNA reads TGTGCCAGCAGCCAGGGACAGCACATGAATACGCAGTATTTT. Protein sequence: CASSQGQHMNTQYF.